Presented here are 7 T cell receptor beta chains from one specimen sequenced in a study of blood T cell repertoires in COVID-19 (dated by TCRdb to between 2020 and 2021). The library came from the immunoSEQ multiplex PCR assay. TCRdb re-hosts the immuneACCESS table, in-frame sequences only. Its copies lack some clones; in the studies checked, an unresolved V gene accounts for under half of them, and the cause for the rest is not known. Recorded for this sample are about 320,000 clones; 85% of them occurred a single time. Of the sample, 7.2% falls within the top ten clones. Material: peripheral blood. All receptors derive from a human donor in a cohort sampled during active COVID-19.

This chain joins TRBV19 and TRBJ2-2; 9 bases align to TRBD2. Germline V lookup: CDR1 LNHDA, CDR2 SQIVND (reference sequence). Trimming cost V 5 bases and J 7 bases; bases outside gene matches: 11. CDR3 size: 16 residues. Written as DNA, the CDR3 is TGTGCCAGTAGTCTACCGGGACTAGCTTCGGTCGGGGAGCTGTTTTTT. The encoded protein is CASSLPGLASVGELFF.

V gene TRBV27 combines with J gene TRBJ1-4; 10 bases line up with TRBD1. The V gene's germline CDR1 is MNHEY and CDR2 SMNVEV (reference sequence). Trimming removed 5 bases from V and 7 bases from J; junction bases left unmatched: 7. CDR3 length: 15 residues. CDR3 residues: CASSGRQGAGEKLFF. CDR3 bases: TGTGCCAGCAGTGGAAGACAGGGGGCCGGTGAAAAACTGTTTTTT. Full variable domain (remainder filled in from reference TRBV27 and TRBJ1-4): EAQVTQNPRYLITVTGKKLTVTCSQNMNHEYMSWYRQDPGLGLRQIYYSMNVEVTDKGDVPEGYKVSRKEKRNFPLILESPSPNQTSLYFCASSGRQGAGEKLFFGSGTQLSVL.

The chain carries TRBV6-1 and TRBJ1-3; tentative D call: TRBD1 (5 bases). The V end was cut by 0 bases, the J end by 4 bases, with 10 bases between. The germline V gene has CDR1 MNHNS and CDR2 SASEGT. The CDR3 covers 15 residues. CDR3 DNA: TGTGCCAGCAGTGAAGCGCGTAGACAGGGAAACACCATATATTTT. Translated: CASSEARRQGNTIYF.

The chain has TRBV3-1 (or the pseudogene TRBV3-2) and TRBJ2-2, with D hard to call. The CDR3 runs to 13 residues. From germline, CDR1 is LGHDT and CDR2 YNNKEL (reference sequence). The ends were cut back, 4 bases at V and 6 bases at J, with 9 bases in the middle. Here the CDR3 DNA reads TGTGCCAGCAGCCCCTTCGTCGCCGGGGAGCTGTTTTTT. Protein product: CASSPFVAGELFF.

The V gene is TRBV11-2, the J gene TRBJ2-5; 12 bases agree with TRBD2. Trimming at V came to 5 bases and at J to 4 bases, leaving 8 bases not matched to a gene. CDR3 length: 16 residues. Looked up from germline, CDR1 is SGHAT and CDR2 is FQNNGV. The CDR3, as DNA: TGTGCCAGCAGCGCGTTACTAGCGGGGGGTGGAGAGACCCAGTACTTC. Amino acid sequence: CASSALLAGGGETQYF.

V is TRBV6-5 and J is TRBJ2-5, with 8 nucleotides matching TRBD1. The CDR3 loop spans 14 amino acids. The germline gives CDR1 MNHEY, CDR2 SVGAGI. Trimming cost V 8 bases and J 2 bases; bases outside gene matches: 7. In DNA, the CDR3 is TGTGCCAGCGCGCGGACAGGGCGGCAAGAGACCCAGTACTTC. It codes for CASARTGRQETQYF.

The chain is built from TRBV19 and TRBJ2-6, with D possibly matching TRBD1 (6 bases). The V end was cut by 3 bases, the J end by 6 bases, with 12 bases between. CDR1 is LNHDA, CDR2 SQIVND, per germline (reference sequence). CDR3 size: 15 residues. CDR3 region: CASSINRVMANVLTF. For the CDR3, the DNA is TGTGCCAGTAGTATCAACAGGGTGATGGCCAACGTCCTGACTTTC.